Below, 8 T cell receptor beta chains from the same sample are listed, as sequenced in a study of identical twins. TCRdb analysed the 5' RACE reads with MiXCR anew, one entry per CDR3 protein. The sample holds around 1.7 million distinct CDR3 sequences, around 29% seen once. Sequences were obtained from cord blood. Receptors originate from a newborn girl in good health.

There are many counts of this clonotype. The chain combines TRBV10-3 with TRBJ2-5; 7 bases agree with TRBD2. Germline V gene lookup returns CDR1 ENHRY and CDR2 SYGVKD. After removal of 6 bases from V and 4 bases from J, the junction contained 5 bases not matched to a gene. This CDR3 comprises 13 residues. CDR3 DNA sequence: TGTGCCATCAGCGCTAGCGGCGGAGAGACCCAGTACTTC. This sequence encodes CAISASGGETQYF.

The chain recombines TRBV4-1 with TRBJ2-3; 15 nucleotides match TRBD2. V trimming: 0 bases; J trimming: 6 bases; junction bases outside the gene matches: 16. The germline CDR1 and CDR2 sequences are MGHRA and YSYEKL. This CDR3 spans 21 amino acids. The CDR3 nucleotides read TGCGCCAGCAGCCAAGATCCCCTCGGACTAGCGGGGGGGCTTCGGCGGGATACGCAGTATTTT. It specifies CASSQDPLGLAGGLRRDTQYF.

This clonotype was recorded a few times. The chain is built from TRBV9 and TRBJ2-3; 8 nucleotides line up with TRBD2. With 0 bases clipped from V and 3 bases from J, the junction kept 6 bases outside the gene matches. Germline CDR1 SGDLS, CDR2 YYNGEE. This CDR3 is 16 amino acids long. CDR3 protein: CASSVASSGGTDTQYF. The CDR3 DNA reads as TGTGCCAGCAGCGTAGCTTCCAGCGGGGGTACAGATACGCAGTATTTT.

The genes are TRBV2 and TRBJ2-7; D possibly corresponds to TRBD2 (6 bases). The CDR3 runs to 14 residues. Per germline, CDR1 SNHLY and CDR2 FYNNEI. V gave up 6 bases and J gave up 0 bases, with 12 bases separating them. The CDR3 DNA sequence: TGTGCCAGCAGGCTAGCGAGGCGCTCCTACGAGCAGTACTTC. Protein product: CASRLARRSYEQYF.

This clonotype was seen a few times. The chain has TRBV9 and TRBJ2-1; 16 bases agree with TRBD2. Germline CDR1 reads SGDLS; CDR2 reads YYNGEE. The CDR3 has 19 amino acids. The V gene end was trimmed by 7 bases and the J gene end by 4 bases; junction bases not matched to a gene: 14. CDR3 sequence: CASATEGLAGGRTYNEQFF. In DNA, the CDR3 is TGTGCCAGCGCAACAGAGGGACTAGCGGGGGGGCGGACTTACAATGAGCAGTTCTTC.

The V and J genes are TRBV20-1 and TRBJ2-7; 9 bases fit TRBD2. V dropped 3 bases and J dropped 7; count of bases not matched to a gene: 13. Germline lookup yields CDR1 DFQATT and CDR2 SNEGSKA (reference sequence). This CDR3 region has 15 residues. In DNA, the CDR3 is TGCAGTGCTAGGATTGTAGCGGGAGTAGGGGATGAGCAGTACTTC. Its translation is CSARIVAGVGDEQYF.

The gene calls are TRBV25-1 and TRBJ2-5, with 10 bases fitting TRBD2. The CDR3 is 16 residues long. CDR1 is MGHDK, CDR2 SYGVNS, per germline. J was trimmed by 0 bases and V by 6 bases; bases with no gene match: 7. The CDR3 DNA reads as TGTGCCAGCAGACTACTAGCGGGAAGTTACCAAGAGACCCAGTACTTC. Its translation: CASRLLAGSYQETQYF.

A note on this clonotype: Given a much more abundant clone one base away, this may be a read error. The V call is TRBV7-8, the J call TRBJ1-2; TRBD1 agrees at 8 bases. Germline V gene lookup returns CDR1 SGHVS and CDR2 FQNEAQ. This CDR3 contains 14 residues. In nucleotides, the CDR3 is TGTGCCAGCAGCTCAAGGACAGGGAACTATCGCTACACCTTC. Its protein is CASSSRTGNYRYTF.